This T cell receptor (beta chain) was identified in a study of shared clonotypes between healthy human individuals. Some clones are missing from TCRdb's copy, which holds only in-frame ones; the method was immunoSEQ multiplex PCR. Among under 850,000 clones listed, over 60% were seen once. CDR1 is ENHRY, CDR2 SYGVKD, per germline. V lost 4 bases, J lost 5 bases, and 7 bases stayed unmatched. CDR3 length equals 16 residues. The CD4+ fraction was divided into a CD45RA+ naive subset and a CD45RA-negative memory subset. This chain uses TRBV10-3 with TRBJ2-1; 11 bases map to TRBD2. The receptor comes from a woman aged 25 to 45 in good health. The specimen was memory CD4+ T cells sorted from blood. As for subset: CD45RA-negative fraction. The chain's CDR3 is CAISGVGTSGDNEQFF. The CDR3 DNA sequence: TGTGCCATCAGTGGGGTCGGGACTAGCGGAGACAATGAGCAGTTCTTC.